The entry that follows covers one T cell receptor (beta chain) sequence. Its antigen is still unknown. This clone may be a read error of a much larger clone one base away. The data originate from a study of molecular identifiers for immune sequencing clone quantification. Whole-study results and caveats: Over 98% of effector molecules, yet under 1% of naive-cell molecules, were held by clones above 20 RNA copies.

Previously described methods and listed TCR primers were used for bulk TCR libraries. TCRdb re-analysed the PCR reads in MiXCR, keeping a single row per CDR3 protein. The profile shows 70,000 to 95,000 distinct CDR3 sequences, 15% to 20% of them singletons. Sorted naive CD8 T cells, roughly 20,000 to 1,100,000, were sequenced from 10%, 30% or 50% RNA. A CD8+CD4-CCR7+CD45RA+ gate was used to sort naive CD8 T cells. The ends lost 2 bases at V and 4 bases at J; junction bases unmatched: 11. The CDR3 runs to 17 residues. Looked up from germline, CDR1 is MNHEY and CDR2 is SMNVEV (reference sequence). This TCR derives from a human donor in good health. Some libraries in this study had Jurkat cell RNA spiked in. The chain is built from TRBV27 and TRBJ2-7, with 10 bases matching TRBD2. The sequenced material came from naive CD8+ T cells from blood, with Jurkat cell RNA spiked in. As to subset: FACS-sorted CD8+CD4-CCR7+CD45RA+ naive T cells. The CDR3 DNA is TGTGCCAGCAGTTTACTGAGGGGGACTAGCGAGGTTTACGAGCAGTACTTC. This gives the protein CASSLLRGTSEVYEQYF.